This TCR beta chain comes out of a study of precursors of human CD4 cytotoxic T cells (dated by TCRdb to 2017 to 2018). For context, the study as a whole: In total, CD4+ memory subsets from roughly 15 donors went into the bulk TCR-seq analysis. Sequences for both the TCRalpha and TCRbeta chains came out of the TCR-seq analysis of 14 donors (table S7). What the authors observed across the whole study: According to the authors, an observational design in humans cannot definitively determine the direction of differentiation between precursor and effector cells. Only about 95% of the 14 donors were included in some of the bulk TCR-seq comparisons, which suggests that not every subset was available for every donor. A bigger share of IL-7Rhigh TEMRA clonotypes consisted of expanded effector clonotypes than was the case for TEM or TCM clonotypes. IL-7Rhigh and IL-7R- TEMRA subsets showed more restricted TCR repertoires, with lower diversity and more expanded clonotypes, than TCM and TEM subsets.

Only a few counts were recorded for this clonotype. The specificity of this receptor is unknown. Base quality data are lacking; no much larger clone is found one base away. The listed sequencing device is Illumina MiSeq. The study's own analysis went as follows. The Shannon-Wiener index, computed in VDJtools, was used to measure repertoire diversity. A TCRbeta clonotype was considered expanded if its clonotype frequency was 3 or more. The raw public data were reprocessed by TCRdb itself: fastp quality trimming at Q25, MiXCR clonotype calling, in-frame beta chains only. Identical CDR3 protein sequences are pooled into one entry, listed with their most common genes and DNA. These V and J calls rely on TCRdb rather than the paper's analysis. This sample comprises about 240 distinct CDR3 sequences, roughly 24% of them detected only once. The top ten hold 52% of the sample. Measured from the cysteine to the phenylalanine, the CDR3 is 15 residues long. Kept here is only the CDR3 DNA, which spans 45 bases and is read in frame from base 1. Taken from the germline V gene (reference sequence), the CDR1 and CDR2 loops are SEHNR and FQNEAQ. V is reduced by 0 bases and J by 2 bases, leaving a spacing of 11 bases between them.

To test a precursor-effector relationship among CD4 cytotoxic T cells, bulk UMI-based TCR sequencing was performed on four sorted CD4+ memory subsets (TCM, TEM, IL-7Rhigh TEMRA, IL-7R- TEMRA). Cells were obtained from peripheral blood mononuclear cells that had been isolated from human blood. The chain joins TRBV7-9 to TRBJ2-7; the D segment is perhaps TRBD1 or TRBD2, each sharing 5 matched bases. Sample: memory CD4+ T cells from blood (PBMCs). This TCR came from a human donor in good health. The bases read TGTGCCAGCAGCTTAGCTTGGCCGGGACCCTACGAGCAGTACTTC. Protein translation: CASSLAWPGPYEQYF.